This T cell receptor (beta chain) was observed in a study of shared clonotypes between healthy human individuals. The CDR3 has 15 amino acids. V was pared by 3 bases and J by 4 bases, with 8 bases of the junction left unmatched. Per the germline V gene, CDR1 is GTSNPN and CDR2 is SVGIG (reference sequence). On this clone: The antigen is unknown.

Study results and caveats: Estimated richness was generally greater in naive than memory subsets.

TCRdb's copy holds only in-frame clones and misses some; the assay was immunoSEQ multiplex PCR. The data contain about 2.4 million clones, roughly 92% of them singletons. Input material: naive CD4+ T cells sorted from blood. Indicated subset: CD45RA+ positively selected. The sequence came from a man between 18 and 35 years old in good health. V gene TRBV30 combines with J gene TRBJ1-4, with 7 positions matching TRBD1. This CDR3 is CAWSWRGQLNEKLFF. The CDR3 bases are TGTGCCTGGAGCTGGAGGGGGCAGCTTAATGAAAAACTGTTTTTT.